A single sample gave rise to the 8 T cell receptor beta chains below, sequenced in a study of cytomegalovirus exposure and HLA in healthy donors. The PCR contained 60 Vbeta and 13 Jbeta primers. Profiling relied on immunoSEQ multiplex PCR, and the TCRdb table lists in-frame clones only, not all of them. Of under 200,000 clones detected, about 78% appear once; the ten largest clones hold over 2%. Sequencing was carried out using PBMCs. Receptors originate from a man between 60 and 70 years old in good health and CMV-seronegative.

The rearrangement uses TRBV19 and TRBJ2-2; D unresolved. Trimming shortened V by 3 bases and J by 7 bases, and 15 bases separated the two germline ends. Germline CDR1 LNHDA, CDR2 SQIVND (reference sequence). CDR3 length: 15 amino acids. CDR3 loop: CASSIIPNRVGELFF. CDR3 in DNA: TGTGCCAGTAGTATCATCCCAAACAGAGTCGGGGAGCTGTTTTTT.

The rearrangement links TRBV12-2 to TRBJ1-2; TRBD1 is the table's D call, not checked against the DNA. TRBV12-2 is a recognized pseudogene. The CDR3 spans 15 residues. CDR3 DNA sequence: TGTGCAAGTCGCTTAGCGTACAGGGCTCACTATGGCTACACCTTC. Protein product: CASRLAYRAHYGYTF.

The V and J genes are TRBV14 and TRBJ2-3; 12 positions match TRBD2. Germline V gives CDR1 SGHDN, CDR2 FVKESK. The CDR3 length is 18 residues. The trim removed 0 bases at V and 7 bases at J, leaving 11 bases unmatched. CDR3 residues: CASSQDPRLAGGPYTQYF. CDR3 DNA: TGTGCCAGCAGCCAAGACCCCAGGCTAGCGGGAGGGCCCTATACGCAGTATTTT.

The V call is TRBV25-1, the J call TRBJ1-3; no clear D. CDR1 is MGHDK, CDR2 SYGVNS, per germline. The CDR3 has 12 amino acids. Trimming cost V 7 bases and J 3 bases, with 7 bases left between them. CDR3 in amino acids: CASTSVGNTIYF. The DNA of the CDR3 is TGTGCCAGCACTTCCGTTGGAAACACCATATATTTT.

The J gene is TRBJ2-5, the V gene TRBV9; D ambiguous. Trimming left V 2 bases short and J 1 base short, with 6 bases between. Germline CDR1 is SGDLS and CDR2 is YYNGEE. The CDR3 consists of 13 residues. In nucleotides, the CDR3 is TGTGCCAGCAGCGTCAGGATCCAAGAGACCCAGTACTTC. Protein: CASSVRIQETQYF. The whole variable domain, filled in from reference TRBV9 and TRBJ2-5, reads DSGVTQTPKHLITATGQRVTLRCSPRSGDLSVYWYQQSLDQGLQFLIQYYNGEERAKGNILERFSAQQFPDLHSELNLSSLELGDSALYFCASSVRIQETQYFGPGTRLLVL.

To note about this clone: An end of the junction does not agree with germline; a read error may underlie this. The V call is TRBV28, the J call TRBJ1-5, with D perhaps matching TRBD1 (6 bases). There are 14 residues in the CDR3. CDR1 MDHEN and CDR2 SYDVKM come from the germline V gene. CDR3 in amino acids: CASSRTVVGQPQNF. The CDR3 DNA sequence: TGTGCCAGCAGTAGGACAGTGGTTGGACAGCCCCAGAATTTT.

This clone was recorded a few times. The chain combines TRBV2 with TRBJ2-5; 13 bases line up with TRBD2. V lost 7 bases, J lost 5 bases, and 7 bases stayed unmatched. The CDR3 has 15 amino acids. Looked up from germline, CDR1 is SNHLY and CDR2 is FYNNEI. The CDR3 loop is CASTWTSGGRETQYF. In DNA, the CDR3 is TGTGCCAGCACCTGGACTAGCGGGGGAAGGGAGACCCAGTACTTC.

The chain links TRBV5-4 to TRBJ2-7, with 7 positions matching TRBD1. The germline CDR1 and CDR2 sequences are SGHNT and YYREEE (reference sequence). This CDR3 is built from 18 residues. The trim removed 4 bases at V and 0 bases at J, leaving 16 bases unmatched. CDR3 protein: CASSRDSQFQGSSYEQYF. CDR3 bases: TGTGCCAGCAGCCGGGACAGTCAATTCCAGGGGAGCTCCTACGAGCAGTACTTC.